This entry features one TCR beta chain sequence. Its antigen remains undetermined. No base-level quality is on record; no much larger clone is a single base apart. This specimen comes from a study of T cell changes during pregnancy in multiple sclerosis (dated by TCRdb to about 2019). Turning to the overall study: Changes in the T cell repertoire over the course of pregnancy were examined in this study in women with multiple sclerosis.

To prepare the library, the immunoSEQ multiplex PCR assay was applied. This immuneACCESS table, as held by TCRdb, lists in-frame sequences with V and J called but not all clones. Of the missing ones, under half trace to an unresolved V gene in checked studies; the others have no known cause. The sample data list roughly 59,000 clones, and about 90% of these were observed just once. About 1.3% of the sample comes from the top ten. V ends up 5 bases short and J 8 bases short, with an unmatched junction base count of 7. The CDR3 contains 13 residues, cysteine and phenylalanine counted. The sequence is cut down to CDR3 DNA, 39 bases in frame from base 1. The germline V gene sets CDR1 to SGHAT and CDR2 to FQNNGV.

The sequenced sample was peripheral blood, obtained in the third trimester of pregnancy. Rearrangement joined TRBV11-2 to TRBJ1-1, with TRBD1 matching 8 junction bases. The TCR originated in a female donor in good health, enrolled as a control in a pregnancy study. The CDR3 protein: CASSPWGTGEAFF. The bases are TGTGCCAGCAGCCCATGGGGGACAGGCGAAGCTTTCTTT.